This is a list of T cell receptor beta chains from one sample in a study of blood T cell repertoires in COVID-19. Some clones are missing from TCRdb's copy, which holds only in-frame ones; the method was immunoSEQ multiplex PCR. Of around 470,000 clones in the sample, about 91% were seen once. Input material: peripheral blood. The origin of the receptors is a young man with COVID-19, enrolled during active disease. Each CDR3 is given without its conserved first and last residue.

j_call	v_call	cdr3_length	cdr3_aa
TRBJ1-6	TRBV27	15	ASSFTGAATWRSPLH
TRBJ1-1	TRBV29-1	15	SVDSSVWGGRATEAF
TRBJ1-1	TRBV12-5	13	ASGHGQGINTEAF
TRBJ2-1	TRBV19	16	ASSIYGLAGGPLNEQF
TRBJ1-4	TRBV7-9	11	ASSLGGLEKLF
TRBJ2-5	TRBV11-3	11	ASSPGQGETQY
TRBJ1-4	TRBV5-1	14	ASSLDSTATNEKLF
TRBJ2-2	TRBV5-1	14	ASSLELAGDSGELF
TRBJ1-5	TRBV4-1	13	ASSQGDRDSQPQH
TRBJ2-3	TRBV5-6	16	ASSFWRARTSGRDTQY
TRBJ1-2	TRBV12-3/TRBV12-4	10	ASRQIREGYT
TRBJ1-4	TRBV6-5	13	ASSRLPGTNEKLF
TRBJ2-3	TRBV7-9	12	ASSFGGGVDTQY
TRBJ1-4	TRBV7-2	13	ASSSDRGRLGKLF
TRBJ1-2	TRBV3-1/TRBV3-2	13	ASSLHGQGNGGYT
TRBJ1-6	TRBV27	12	ASSNRGLYSPLH
TRBJ2-1	TRBV28	15	ASQNRGFGSSYNEQF
TRBJ2-3	TRBV29-1	13	SVDGSNGPTDTQY
TRBJ2-2	TRBV5-3	16	ARSFPSGSGANTGELF
TRBJ1-1	TRBV7-9	11	ASSSTTGSQAF
TRBJ1-5	TRBV19	20	ASSIRRTHGGQGTYSNQPQH
TRBJ2-5	TRBV10-2	15	ASSDSPLSGGKETQY
TRBJ2-7	TRBV15	12	ATSREKTDYEQY
TRBJ1-4	TRBV10-1	14	ASITDRGEANEKLF
TRBJ2-3	TRBV5-4	15	ASSLPSGSLLTDTQY
TRBJ2-6	TRBV7-8	15	ASSLWVEEAGANVLT
TRBJ2-7	TRBV7-8	12	ASSLAQLVREQY
TRBJ1-6	TRBV2	14	ASSPGKGSYNSPLH
TRBJ2-1	TRBV2	13	ASSTSRDSNNEQF
TRBJ2-5	TRBV11-2	15	ASRRRTSGGRSGTQY
TRBJ2-3	TRBV5-8	13	ASSHRPSAVDTQY
TRBJ1-2	TRBV10-2	13	ASSEYPTGNYGYT
TRBJ2-1	TRBV5-1	11	ASSSPARDEQF
TRBJ1-2	TRBV30	11	AWTDGRAGGYT
TRBJ2-1	TRBV6-4	14	ASSDSITSGQSEQF
TRBJ2-7	TRBV2	13	ASSVGLAGPSEQY
TRBJ1-4	TRBV11-2	11	ASSPLGDEKLF
TRBJ1-2	TRBV7-3	13	ASSKRTARAGGYT
TRBJ2-7	TRBV2	13	ASSLLGTSGSEQY
TRBJ2-7	TRBV14	17	ASSQWRKTGDPGREEQY
TRBJ2-1	TRBV24-1	12	ATSERRTSLEQF
TRBJ1-3	TRBV18	14	ASSPFGLSSGNTIY
TRBJ2-7	TRBV21-1	13	ASSKREGGRHEQY
TRBJ2-7	TRBV18	13	ASSPSQGAKDEQY
TRBJ2-2	TRBV7-7	14	ASSMGQGAETGELF
TRBJ2-5	TRBV2	11	ASNGDSPSGLD
TRBJ1-2	TRBV5-1	14	ASSLASWTGSYGYT